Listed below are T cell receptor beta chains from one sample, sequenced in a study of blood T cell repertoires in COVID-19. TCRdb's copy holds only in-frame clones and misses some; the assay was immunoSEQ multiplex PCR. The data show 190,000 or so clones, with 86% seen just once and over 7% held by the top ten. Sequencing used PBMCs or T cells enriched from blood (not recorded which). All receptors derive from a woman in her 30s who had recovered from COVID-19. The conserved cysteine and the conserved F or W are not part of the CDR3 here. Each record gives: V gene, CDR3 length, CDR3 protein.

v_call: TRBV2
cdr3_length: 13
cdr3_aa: ASSVGQVSNQPQH

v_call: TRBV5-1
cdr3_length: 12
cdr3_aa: ASSLGTGPYEQY

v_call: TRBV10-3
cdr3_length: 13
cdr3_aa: AISIAGEAYNEQF

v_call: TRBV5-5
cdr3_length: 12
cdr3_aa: ASTPYGVNTEAF

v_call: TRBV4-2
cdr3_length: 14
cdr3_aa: ASRTNRGRANYGYT

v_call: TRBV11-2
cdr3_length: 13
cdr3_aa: ASSLDPGSAYEQY

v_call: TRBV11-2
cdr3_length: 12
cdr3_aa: ASSLGQGFTEAF

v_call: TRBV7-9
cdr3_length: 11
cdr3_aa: ASSLGLTDTQY

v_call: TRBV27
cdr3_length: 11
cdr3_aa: ASSPGGIYGYT

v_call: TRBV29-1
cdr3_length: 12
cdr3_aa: SAEQGLNTGELF

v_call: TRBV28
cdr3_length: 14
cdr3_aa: ASSSNQGATVRPLH

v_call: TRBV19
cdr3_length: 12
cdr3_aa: ASSIGTGGYGYT

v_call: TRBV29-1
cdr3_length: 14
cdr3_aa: SVEGTGTGFTGELF

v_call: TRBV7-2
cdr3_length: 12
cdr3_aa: ASSFGGRDTEAF

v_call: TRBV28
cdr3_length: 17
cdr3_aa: ASSSDSPTSARRTDTQY

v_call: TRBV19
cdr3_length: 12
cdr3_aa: ASATGVDNQPQH

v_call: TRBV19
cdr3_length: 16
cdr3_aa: ASSIEDSRGLRVHEQF

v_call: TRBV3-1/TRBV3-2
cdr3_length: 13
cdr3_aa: ASSQDLGLRYGYT

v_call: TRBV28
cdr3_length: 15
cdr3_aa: ASSLHRGLISGNTIY

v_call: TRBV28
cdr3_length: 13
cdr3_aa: ASSFFGQGRQPQH